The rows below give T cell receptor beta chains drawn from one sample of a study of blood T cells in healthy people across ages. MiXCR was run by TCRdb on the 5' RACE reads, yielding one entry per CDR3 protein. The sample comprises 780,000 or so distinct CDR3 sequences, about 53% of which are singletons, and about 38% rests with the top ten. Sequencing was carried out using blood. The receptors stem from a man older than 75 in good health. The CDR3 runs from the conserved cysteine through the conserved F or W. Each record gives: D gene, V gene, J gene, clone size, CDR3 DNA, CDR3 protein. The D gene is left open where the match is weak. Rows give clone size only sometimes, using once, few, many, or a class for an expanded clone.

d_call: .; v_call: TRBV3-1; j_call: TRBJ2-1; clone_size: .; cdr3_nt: TGTGCCAGCAGCCAATCAGACAAGGAGCAGTTCTTC; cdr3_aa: CASSQSDKEQFF
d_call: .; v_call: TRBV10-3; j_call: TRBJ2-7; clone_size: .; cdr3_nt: TGTGCCATCAGGAGCTCCTACGAGCAGTACTTC; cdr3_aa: CAIRSSYEQYF
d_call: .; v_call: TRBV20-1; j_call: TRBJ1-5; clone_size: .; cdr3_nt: TGCAGTGCTAGAGGGGTCCTAACCAATCAGCCCCAGCATTTT; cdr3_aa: CSARGVLTNQPQHF
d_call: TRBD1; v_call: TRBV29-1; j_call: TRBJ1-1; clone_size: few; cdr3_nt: TGCAGCGTCCAACCCACAGGGGGAGGGACTGAAGCTTTCTTT; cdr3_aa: CSVQPTGGGTEAFF
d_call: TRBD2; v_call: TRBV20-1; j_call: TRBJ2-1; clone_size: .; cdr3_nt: TGCAGTGCTAGAGACCGAGCGGGAGCCACCTACAATGAGCAGTTCTTC; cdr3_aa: CSARDRAGATYNEQFF
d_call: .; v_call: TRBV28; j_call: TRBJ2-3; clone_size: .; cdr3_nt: TGTGCCAGCAGTTTATCTCCCGGTCTCGGGACTAGCACAGATACGCAGTATTTT; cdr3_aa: CASSLSPGLGTSTDTQYF
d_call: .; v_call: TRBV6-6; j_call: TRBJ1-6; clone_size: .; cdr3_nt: TGTGCCAGCACGGCGGAGCGGAGCTCCTATAATTCACCCCTCCACTTT; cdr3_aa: CASTAERSSYNSPLHF
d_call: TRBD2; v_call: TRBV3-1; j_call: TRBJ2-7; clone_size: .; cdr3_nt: TGTGCCAGCAGCCGTCTAGCGGGTCCGGACGAGCAGTACTTC; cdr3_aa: CASSRLAGPDEQYF
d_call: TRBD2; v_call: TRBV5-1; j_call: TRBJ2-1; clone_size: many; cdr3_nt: TGCGCCAGCAGCCACTTTTCTCAAGCGGGGCCTGGGAATGAGCAGTTCTTC; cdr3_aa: CASSHFSQAGPGNEQFF
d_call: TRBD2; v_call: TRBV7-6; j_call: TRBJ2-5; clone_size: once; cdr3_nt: TGTGCCAGCAGCTGGGGACTAGCGGGAGAGTACAATGAACAGTACTTC; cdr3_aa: CASSWGLAGEYNEQYF
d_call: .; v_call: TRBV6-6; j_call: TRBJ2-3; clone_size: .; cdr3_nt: TGTGCCAGCAGGCGAATGGATACGCAGTATTTT; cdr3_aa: CASRRMDTQYF
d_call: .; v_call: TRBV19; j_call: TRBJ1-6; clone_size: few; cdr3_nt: TGTGCCAGTCGAAGGAGTGGGGGCAATTCACCCCTCCACTTT; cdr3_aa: CASRRSGGNSPLHF
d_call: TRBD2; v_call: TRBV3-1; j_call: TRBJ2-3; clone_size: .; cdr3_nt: TGTGCCAGCAGCCAAGGTAGCGGGAGTAGATACGCGTATTTT; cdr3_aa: CASSQGSGSRYAYF
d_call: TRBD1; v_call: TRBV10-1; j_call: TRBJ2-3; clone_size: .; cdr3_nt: TGCGCCAGCAGTGACTCCGGGACAGGGGGCAGATACGCGTATTTT; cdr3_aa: CASSDSGTGGRYAYF
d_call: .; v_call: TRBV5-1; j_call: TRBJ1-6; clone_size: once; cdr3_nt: TGCGCCAGCAGCTTGGAGGGGCCGGCGCGGAATTCACCCCTCCACTTT; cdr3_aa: CASSLEGPARNSPLHF
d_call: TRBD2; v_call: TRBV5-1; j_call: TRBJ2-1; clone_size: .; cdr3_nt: TGCGCCAGCAGGGCTAGCGGCACTCCGAGTCTGTTCTTC; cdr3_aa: CASRASGTPSLFF
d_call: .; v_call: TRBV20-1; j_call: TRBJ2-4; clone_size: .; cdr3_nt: TGCAGTGCTAGAGATATATCATGGTCCCCAGGAGGGGCCAAAAACATTCAGTACTTC; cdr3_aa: CSARDISWSPGGAKNIQYF
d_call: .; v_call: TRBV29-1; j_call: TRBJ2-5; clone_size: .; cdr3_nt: TGCAGCGCCGAGGGCGAGACCCAGTACTTC; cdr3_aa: CSAEGETQYF
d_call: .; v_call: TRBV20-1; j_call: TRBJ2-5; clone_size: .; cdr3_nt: TGCAGTGCCCTACAACCCCAAAAAGAGACCCAGTACTTC; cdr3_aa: CSALQPQKETQYF
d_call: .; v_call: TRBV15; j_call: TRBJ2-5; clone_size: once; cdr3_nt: TGTGCCACCAGCGCATCCGGCACTAGCCAAGAGACCCAGTACTTC; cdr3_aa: CATSASGTSQETQYF
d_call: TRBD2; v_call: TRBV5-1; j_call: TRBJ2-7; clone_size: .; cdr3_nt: TGCGCCAGCAGCTCCCACCTAGCGGGAGCCACCTACAATGAGCAGTACTTC; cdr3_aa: CASSSHLAGATYNEQYF
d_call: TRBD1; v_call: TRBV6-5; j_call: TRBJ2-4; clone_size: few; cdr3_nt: TGTGCCAGCAGTTACGCACAGGGGGTTGGCAAAAACATTCAGTACTTC; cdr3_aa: CASSYAQGVGKNIQYF